This T cell receptor (beta chain) appears in the sequencing data of a study of cytomegalovirus exposure and HLA in healthy donors (dated by TCRdb to about 2017). For the wider study: An earlier analysis of roughly 570 of the donors reported 276 Gb of sequence data and 95 million to 130 million unique TCR beta sequences obtained from approximately 180 million T cells. Roughly 310 gigabases of sequencing data and tens of millions of unique TCR sequences were included in an early release covering about 600 HLA-typed donors. The genetic ancestry cluster associated with self-reported Caucasian donors included over 80% of the roughly 400 genotyped donors. The study was designed to test whether signatures of past pathogen exposure could be identified by cataloging public T cell receptors. Using immunosequencing, the study profiled T cell repertoires from 500 to 800 subjects and related those repertoires to cytomegalovirus serostatus. Besides the first cohort of 500 to 700 subjects, a separate validation cohort made up of roughly 130 different subjects was used. The study combined high-throughput TCR immunosequencing, statistical association of individual TCRs with disease status, and machine learning to predict cytomegalovirus infection status. To study patterns of TCR occurrence, a later analysis re-analyzed previously published TCR beta repertoires from 700 or so donors and added high-resolution HLA genotyping. In the later analysis, no new phenotypic data were used to find candidate immune exposures; instead, reliance was placed on TCR beta sequences and their occurrence across donors. In an earlier analysis of around 540 of the donors, high-throughput TCR beta sequencing was used to judge whether each TCR beta V gene segment behaved as functional or pseudogenic. Donor age, sex, ethnicity and CMV serostatus were compiled alongside the repertoire data. Genome-wide SNP genotypes for about 65% of the 666 donors were used in a later genetic analysis, which treated that subset as a discovery cohort. All discovery cohort repertoires had been generated on a single sequencing platform. Both class I and class II loci were covered by HLA typing, at four-digit resolution. Typing coverage varied by locus: roughly 620-630 donors for A, B, C, DRB1 and DQB1; about 520 for DQA1; around 610 for DPA1; some 470 for DPB1. About five DR-DQ haplotypes were handled as single units for association and clustering because linkage in the cohort was strong. On average, roughly 200,000 unique TCR beta nucleotide sequences were sequenced per donor among a few hundred genotyped donors of the cohort, with roughly 18% of those sequences being non-productive.

The cohort consisted of some 670 healthy bone marrow donors. At the time of sampling, every cohort member was nominally healthy, though immune exposures that went unrecorded were likely present. The donor was CMV seronegative and belonged to the group of more than 300 seronegative cohort members. Each donor provided a peripheral blood sample, and peripheral blood mononuclear cells were used for TCR beta sequencing. Genomic DNA extraction from the blood cell samples was performed with the Qiagen DNeasy Blood Extraction Kit. Overall results and qualifications from the work: For the cohort, immune exposure information was limited to CMV serostatus. According to the authors, the approach could potentially be generalized to other disease states and immunological phenotypes. A later analysis found that most CMV-associated TCR beta chains appeared HLA-restricted, with HLA associations seemingly driven largely by CMV exposure. In vitro tests confirmed that a few of the cytomegalovirus-associated TCR beta chains recognize cytomegalovirus antigens. In both the original and validation cohorts, the classifier was reported to diagnose cytomegalovirus status with high specificity and sensitivity. Across donors, most TCR sequences were observed very rarely, whereas some public TCRs were present in many individuals. Presence/absence analyses assumed roughly uniform sequencing depth across donors, an assumption that may not hold. In a later genetic analysis, fewer N-insertions in productive TCRs were reported among donors in an Asian-associated ancestry cluster than the roughly 670-donor mean. V-gene and J-gene trimming of TCR beta chains was associated with a missense DCLRE1C variant in a later genetic analysis, and the association was replicated in an independent cohort. A later analysis associated 16,951 TCR beta sequences with specific HLA alleles at a false discovery rate of 0.05. The earlier analysis of some 560 of the donors excluded 15 to 20 rarely observed V segments, including chromosome 9 orphons, because counts were too low. In a later analysis, TCR association rates were found to vary across HLA loci, with the most associated TCRs seen for DRB1 alleles and the fewest for HLA-C alleles. Because some donors lacked HLA typing at each locus, the association tests relied only on the typed subset. Linkage disequilibrium might explain the correlated functional status among segregating V segments, but an unknown experimental factor could not be ruled out. A further reported finding was that TCR beta sequences accurately predicted the HLA-A and HLA-B alleles for most subjects in the first cohort. In the study, approximately 160 TCR beta chains were listed as associated with cytomegalovirus. In a later analysis, several top co-occurrence clusters were reported to appear linked to parvovirus B19, influenza, CMV and Epstein-Barr virus. A group of highly shared sequence variants was considered likely to be a technical artifact of the sequencing pipeline. Assigning TCR associations to individual alleles was difficult when HLA alleles, especially DR and DQ, strongly co-occurred. Only TCR beta chains were sequenced in this cohort, and the absence of alpha or paired-chain data limited detectable features. In an earlier analysis of more than 450 of the donors, most TCR beta V segments were observed in productive rearrangements about 87% or about 30% of the time, broadly matching IMGT annotations. A later analysis found that HLA-associated TCR beta chains were more clonally expanded and had lower generation probabilities than equally common non-associated chains.

Library prep was done by the immunoSEQ multiplex PCR assay. For the multiplex PCR, a mixture combining 60 forward primers for TCR Vbeta segments and 13 reverse primers for TCR Jbeta segments was used. A multiplex PCR assay on genomic DNA amplified the CDR3 region of rearranged TCR beta genes. Amplified TCR beta libraries were sequenced as 87-base-pair reads on the Illumina HiSeq System. Concerning the study's data processing: A later analysis tallied around 87 million unique TCR beta chains across the 660 or so repertoires, and about 12 million of those chains were shared by two or more donors. A nearest-neighbor algorithm error-corrected the raw reads and collapsed the reads into unique sequences, merging closely related sequences to remove PCR and sequencing errors. Alignment of CDR3 sequences to IMGT reference sequences was used to assign V, D and J gene segments. Each retained sequence needed at least a six-nucleotide match to both a V gene segment and a J gene segment. Rearrangements were called productive when the CDR3 lacked stop codons and stayed in frame with V and J; all others were non-productive. Following IMGT convention, CDR3 was defined as the stretch from the second conserved V-encoded cysteine to the conserved J-encoded phenylalanine. The earlier analysis of approximately 500 of the donors excluded sequences that lacked an unambiguous match to a single V gene segment. An earlier analysis of 550 to 650 of the donors classified V segments as functional when productive rearrangements were above 56.7% and as segregating when the standard deviation between donors was above 5%. A statistical classification framework was built for diagnosing cytomegalovirus status from the catalog of TCR beta chain sequences. V and J gene assignment, in a later analysis, came from comparing TCR nucleotide sequences with IMGT/GENE-DB human TR gene sequences. The TCRdist pipeline was used in a later analysis to assign CDR3 sequences and most-parsimonious VDJ recombination scenarios. In a later analysis, each TCR beta chain was defined by its CDR3 amino acid sequence together with its V-gene family, and reads lacking a unique V-gene family were excluded. A later analysis removed several hundred highly shared, low-generation-probability nucleotide sequences to deal with suspected cross-contamination and a sequencing artifact. In a later analysis, a clonal expansion index for each public chain was calculated from normalized within-repertoire ranks of inferred template counts. A later analysis computed generation probabilities with a VDJ recombination model fitted to out-of-frame rearrangements, and checked the results against IGoR. In a later analysis, TCR-TCR, TCR-HLA and TCR-CMV co-occurrence was scored with hypergeometric tests, and a repertoire-size bias correction was applied to TCR pairs. To estimate false discovery rates, a later analysis permuted the HLA or CMV assignments 20 times. A later analysis grouped co-occurring TCRs with DBSCAN, adding TCRdist sequence similarity when clustering within HLA-allele-positive subsets. Repertoires with fewer than 30,000 or more than 120,000 public chains were left out of co-occurrence clustering, as were a handful of repertoires with anomalous nucleotide sharing. TCRdb took over this immuneACCESS table, retaining in-frame rearrangements with V and J assigned. Such tables are incomplete; in checked studies, under half of the missing clones stem from an unresolved V gene, and the remainder is unexplained. V, J and clone size derive from that table, while D and trimming were established from the DNA sequence. In all, the sample holds roughly 150,000 clones, and more than 70% of those were seen once. The ten biggest clones cover approximately 3% of the sample.

For this clone: This clone's antigen is unknown. Within one base of it there is no much larger clone, and no base qualities were kept.

The sequence derives from a male donor in good health and CMV-seronegative. Sequenced input: PBMCs.

The sequence in DNA is TGTGCCAGCAGTCTTACTTATACTAGCGGAAGCGAGCAGTACTTC. The resulting protein is CASSLTYTSGSEQYF. The chain is encoded by TRBV2 joined to TRBJ2-7; 8 nucleotides in the junction match TRBD2. For this chain, trimming is 5 bases at the V end and 6 bases at the J end, and the number of junction bases without a gene match is 12. In the germline V gene, CDR1 corresponds to SNHLY and CDR2 to FYNNEI. Taken from cysteine to phenylalanine, the CDR3 has 15 residues. Just CDR3 DNA is preserved here, 45 bases in frame from base 1.